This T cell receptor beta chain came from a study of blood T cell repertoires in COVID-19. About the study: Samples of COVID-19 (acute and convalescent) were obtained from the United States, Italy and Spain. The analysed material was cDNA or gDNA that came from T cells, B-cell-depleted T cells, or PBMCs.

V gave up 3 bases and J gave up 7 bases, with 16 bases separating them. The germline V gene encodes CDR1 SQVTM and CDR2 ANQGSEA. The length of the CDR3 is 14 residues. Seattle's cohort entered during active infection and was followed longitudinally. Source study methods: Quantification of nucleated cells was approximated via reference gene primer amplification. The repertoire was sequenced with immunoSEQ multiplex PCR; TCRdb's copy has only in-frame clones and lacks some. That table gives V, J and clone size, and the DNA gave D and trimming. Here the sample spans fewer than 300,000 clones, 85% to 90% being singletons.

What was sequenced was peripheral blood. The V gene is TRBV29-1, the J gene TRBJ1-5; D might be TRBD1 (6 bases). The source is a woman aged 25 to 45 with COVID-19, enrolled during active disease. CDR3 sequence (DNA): TGCAGCGTTGAGACCAGGGGCCGAGACCAGCCCCAGCATTTT. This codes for CSVETRGRDQPQHF.